What follows are 27 T cell receptor beta chains derived from one specimen sequenced in a study of shared clonotypes between healthy human individuals. Using immunoSEQ multiplex PCR, the repertoire was profiled, and TCRdb retains in-frame clones only, with some absent. There are about 110,000 clones in the sample; roughly 70% occur only once, and around 24% lies in the top ten. The sample consisted of memory CD8+ T cells sorted from blood. Specified subset: CD45RO+ cells pooled with CCR7-negative TemRA cells. The receptors stem from a woman under 40 in good health.

The V and J genes are TRBV13 and TRBJ2-7; D gene ambiguous. Deletions cut 5 bases from V and 6 bases from J, with 11 bases between. Per the germline V gene, CDR1 is PRHDT and CDR2 is FYEKMQ (reference sequence). There are 12 residues in the CDR3. CDR3: CASSRPFGEQYF. In nucleotides, the CDR3 is TGTGCCAGCAGCAGACCCTTCGGCGAGCAGTACTTC.

This rearrangement joins TRBV6-4 to TRBJ2-5; 8 nucleotides agree with TRBD2. V dropped 5 bases and J dropped 2; count of bases not matched to a gene: 4. This CDR3 contains 14 residues. Germline V gives CDR1 MRHNA, CDR2 SNTAGT. CDR3 coding DNA: TGTGCCAGCAGTCGCATAGCGGGACAAGAGACCCAGTACTTC. It specifies CASSRIAGQETQYF.

Judged by abundance, this clone is medium-sized (0.01 to 0.1%). Here the CDR3 DNA reads TGTGCCAGCAGTGACTCAGTGGGAGGGAGCACAGATACGCAGTATTTT. As protein: CASSDSVGGSTDTQYF. V gene TRBV6-4 combines with J gene TRBJ2-3; 7 bases fit TRBD2. This CDR3 region has 16 residues. Germline loops: CDR1 MRHNA, CDR2 SNTAGT. The V segment lost 0 bases and the J segment 0 bases; nucleotides outside the gene matches: 3.

The chain couples TRBV11-2 to TRBJ1-5; D uncertain. The germline V gene has CDR1 SGHAT and CDR2 FQNNGV. The V end was cut by 3 bases, the J end by 6 bases, with 15 bases between. This CDR3 has 15 amino acids. CDR3 DNA: TGTGCCAGCAGCTTGGGCCTCCTCTCCGGTCAGCCCCAGCATTTT. This sequence encodes CASSLGLLSGQPQHF.

This clone was seen at least ten times. The chain carries TRBV9 and TRBJ2-7; unclear D gene. This CDR3 contains 11 residues. Germline CDR1 is SGDLS and CDR2 is YYNGEE. V was shortened by 0 bases and J by 6 bases, with 4 bases between the two germline ends. Here the CDR3 reads CASSVGGEQYF. As DNA, the CDR3 is TGTGCCAGCAGCGTAGGGGGCGAGCAGTACTTC.

CDR3 bases: TGCGCCAGCAGCGGGGAATACGAGCAGTACTTC. Amino acids: CASSGEYEQYF. This rearrangement joins TRBV5-1 to TRBJ2-7; D not certain. Deletions cut 4 bases from V and 4 bases from J, with 6 bases between. The CDR3 extends over 11 amino acids. Germline V gives CDR1 SGHRS, CDR2 YFSETQ.

This sequence joins TRBV19 and TRBJ2-1, with a tentative D call TRBD1 (5 bases). Germline V gene sequence: CDR1 LNHDA, CDR2 SQIVND (reference sequence). V lost 3 bases and J 7 bases, leaving 13 bases between the germline ends. The CDR3 contains 14 residues. The CDR3: CASSIYTTGNEQFF. CDR3 nucleotide sequence: TGTGCCAGTAGTATTTACACCACAGGAAATGAGCAGTTCTTC.

CDR3 protein: CASSSGLAGGQETQYF. For the CDR3, the DNA is TGTGCCAGCAGCTCGGGACTAGCGGGAGGGCAAGAGACCCAGTACTTC. This rearrangement joins TRBV7-9 to TRBJ2-5; 16 positions match TRBD2. Germline V gives CDR1 SEHNR, CDR2 FQNEAQ (reference sequence). The CDR3 extends over 16 amino acids. With V trimmed by 4 bases and J by 2 bases, 1 base remained unmatched.

This clone was seen a handful of times. The chain uses TRBV6-1 and TRBJ1-2; possible D gene TRBD1, 6 bases. V was pared by 6 bases and J by 7 bases, with 18 bases between. Germline CDR1 reads MNHNS; CDR2 reads SASEGT. The CDR3 has 14 amino acids. CDR3 residues: CASRARSGASGYTF. The CDR3, as DNA: TGTGCCAGCAGGGCCCGATCAGGGGCTTCTGGCTACACCTTC.

V and J are TRBV2 and TRBJ2-1, with 9 bases matching TRBD2. CDR3 length: 15 residues. Germline CDR1 reads SNHLY; CDR2 reads FYNNEI. V was clipped by 3 bases and J by 8 bases; unmatched bases: 8. CDR3: CASSDGGRALDEQFF. The CDR3 DNA reads TGTGCCAGCAGTGATGGCGGGAGGGCCCTCGATGAGCAGTTCTTC.

This clone was detected a few times. The genes are TRBV7-8 and TRBJ2-7, with TRBD1 identical over 8 bases. V trimming: 3 bases; J trimming: 2 bases; junction bases outside the gene matches: 3. The CDR3 extends over 14 amino acids. Per the germline V gene, CDR1 is SGHVS and CDR2 is FQNEAQ. DNA of the CDR3: TGTGCCAGCAGCTTCCCAGGGGGCGCCTACGAGCAGTACTTC. The encoded protein is CASSFPGGAYEQYF.

This chain links TRBV5-4 with TRBJ2-5; no clear D gene. The J call may be wrong; the DNA end is better matched by TRBJ2-7. The germline CDR1 and CDR2 sequences are SGHNT and YYREEE (reference sequence). CDR3 size: 16 residues. The CDR3 spells CASSQDLGKGSYEQYF. In DNA, the CDR3 is TGTGCCAGCAGCCAAGATCTGGGGAAGGGCTCCTACGAGCAGTACTTC.

The chain is built from TRBV4-2 and TRBJ2-7; TRBD1 might be the D (6 bases). V was clipped by 5 bases and J by 0 bases, with 11 bases between them. CDR3 length: 14 residues. Germline V gene data show CDR1 as LGHNA and CDR2 as YNFKEQ. The CDR3 region is CASSGPGDSYEQYF. CDR3 nucleotide sequence: TGTGCCAGCAGCGGCCCAGGGGACTCCTACGAGCAGTACTTC.

This chain uses TRBV28 with TRBJ2-7; no firm D call. Per germline, CDR1 MDHEN and CDR2 SYDVKM. This CDR3 spans 12 amino acids. Trimming took off 5 bases at V and 2 bases at J, with 7 bases between the two ends. The DNA of the CDR3 is TGTGCCAGCAGTGCATTAGCCTACGAGCAGTACTTC. This codes for CASSALAYEQYF.

This clone was detected only once. V usage is TRBV28 and J usage is TRBJ2-7; no firm D call. V gave up 4 bases and J gave up 3 bases, with 7 bases separating them. Germline lookup yields CDR1 MDHEN and CDR2 SYDVKM. The CDR3 consists of 12 residues. CDR3 amino acids: CASSSEVYEQYF. DNA of the CDR3: TGTGCCAGCAGTTCGGAAGTCTACGAGCAGTACTTC.

The chain is built from TRBV2 and TRBJ2-7; D uncertain. This CDR3 has 13 amino acids. The V end was cut by 4 bases, the J end by 3 bases, with 10 bases between. The germline V gene has CDR1 SNHLY and CDR2 FYNNEI. The CDR3 region has the DNA TGTGCCAGCAGTGTCACCGGAAACTACGAGCAGTACTTC. Amino acid sequence: CASSVTGNYEQYF.

The gene calls are TRBV5-1 and TRBJ2-1; 9 nucleotides align to TRBD2. Germline CDR1 and CDR2: SGHRS and YFSETQ. The V and J ends lost 4 bases and 2 bases, in that order; junction bases with no gene match: 4. CDR3 size: 15 residues. The CDR3 loop reads CASSVSSGTYNEQFF. In DNA, the CDR3 is TGCGCCAGCAGCGTTTCTAGCGGGACCTACAATGAGCAGTTCTTC.

This rearrangement joins TRBV19 to TRBJ2-3; either TRBD1 or TRBD2 may fit D (5 bases each). Germline V gene lookup returns CDR1 LNHDA and CDR2 SQIVND (reference sequence). CDR3 length: 16 residues. Trimming removed 7 bases from V and 0 bases from J, with 17 bases in between. The CDR3 DNA reads TGTGCCAGTAATAACGGGACCCACCTGAGCACAGATACGCAGTATTTT. As protein: CASNNGTHLSTDTQYF.

This clone was observed once. The chain couples TRBV2 to TRBJ1-4, with D possibly being TRBD1 (6 bases). Trimming cost V 8 bases and J 6 bases, with 22 bases left between them. The CDR3 sequence is 16 residues long. Germline-derived CDR1 and CDR2 are SNHLY and FYNNEI. In DNA, the CDR3 is TGTGCCAGCGCGGACAGCCCCAGTGAGATTGATGAAAAACTGTTTTTT. Encoded protein: CASADSPSEIDEKLFF.

This clone has only a few counts. The V gene is TRBV4-1, the J gene TRBJ2-3, with D possibly matching TRBD2 (5 bases). Trimming removed 2 bases from V and 2 bases from J, with 17 bases in between. Germline values: CDR1 MGHRA, CDR2 YSYEKL. This CDR3 spans 17 amino acids. For the CDR3, the DNA is TGCGCCAGCAGCCAAACCCCCGTAGCGCCATCCACAGATACGCAGTATTTT. Encoded protein: CASSQTPVAPSTDTQYF.

V is TRBV7-9 and J is TRBJ2-1, with a tentative D call TRBD2 (5 bases). Germline CDR1 reads SEHNR; CDR2 reads FQNEAQ (reference sequence). V was shortened by 5 bases and J by 3 bases, with 11 bases between the two germline ends. This CDR3 spans 14 amino acids. CDR3 sequence: CASSPREVYNEQFF. DNA for the CDR3: TGTGCCAGCAGCCCCCGGGAAGTCTACAATGAGCAGTTCTTC.

In this sample, this clone turned up once. The chain links TRBV10-3 to TRBJ2-7; the match to TRBD2 covers 12 bases. CDR3 length: 16 residues. V lost 3 bases and J lost 5; bases outside the gene matches: 8. Looked up from germline, CDR1 is ENHRY and CDR2 is SYGVKD. The CDR3 DNA reads TGTGCCATCAGTGATCCGACTAGCGGGAGCAACCACGAGCAGTACTTC. Its protein product is CAISDPTSGSNHEQYF.

This chain connects TRBV10-1 to TRBJ1-1; D might be TRBD1 (5 bases). Trimming left V 4 bases short and J 1 base short, with 19 bases between. Germline CDR1 WNHNN, CDR2 SYGVQD (reference sequence). The CDR3 is made up of 17 amino acids. CDR3 region: CASSGSQDLGANTEAFF. CDR3 bases: TGCGCCAGCAGTGGGTCCCAAGATCTTGGGGCGAACACTGAAGCTTTCTTT.

This chain links TRBV11-2 with TRBJ2-7; the match to TRBD2 covers 11 bases. With V trimmed by 3 bases and J by 2 bases, 0 bases remained unmatched. Germline V lookup: CDR1 SGHAT, CDR2 FQNNGV. The CDR3 is 14 amino acids. CDR3 sequence: CASSFSGRAYEQYF. As DNA, the CDR3 is TGTGCCAGCAGCTTTAGCGGGAGGGCCTACGAGCAGTACTTC.

Turning to this clone: The sample has other DNA sequences that encode this CDR3 too. The V call is TRBV16, the J call TRBJ2-2; D possibly corresponds to TRBD2 (5 bases). This CDR3 contains 14 residues. Germline V gene lookup returns CDR1 KGHSY and CDR2 FQNENV. V was shortened by 2 bases and J by 4 bases, with 8 bases between the two germline ends. The CDR3 loop reads CASSQGSGTGELFF. In DNA, the CDR3 is TGTGCCAGCAGCCAAGGGAGTGGCACCGGGGAGCTGTTTTTT.

V gene TRBV5-6 combines with J gene TRBJ2-3, with 9 bases identical to TRBD2. Germline CDR1 reads SGHDT; CDR2 reads YYEEEE. The CDR3 contains 16 residues. V dropped 3 bases and J dropped 4; count of bases not matched to a gene: 9. CDR3 protein: CASSSPLAGFSDTQYF. In DNA, the CDR3 is TGTGCCAGCAGCTCTCCTCTAGCGGGATTCTCAGATACGCAGTATTTT. Full variable domain (rest looked up from reference TRBV5-6 and TRBJ2-3): DAGVTQSPTHLIKTRGQQVTLRCSPKSGHDTVSWYQQALGQGPQFIFQYYEEEERQRGNFPDRFSGHQFPNYSSELNVNALLLGDSALYLCASSSPLAGFSDTQYFGPGTRLTVL.

This sequence joins TRBV2 and TRBJ2-7; D not resolved. Looked up from germline, CDR1 is SNHLY and CDR2 is FYNNEI. CDR3 length: 14 amino acids. V dropped 4 bases and J dropped 2 bases, with 12 bases sitting between them. CDR3 loop: CASSGPSVPYEQYF. The DNA for the CDR3 is TGTGCCAGCAGTGGACCGTCCGTACCCTACGAGCAGTACTTC.